Below are 22 T cell receptor beta chains sequenced from a single sample in a study of glioma-infiltrating T cells. Using RNA template, CDR3s of TCR alpha and beta were amplified with iRepertoire arm-PCR. One entry per CDR3 protein results from TCRdb running MiXCR on the multiplex PCR reads. The sample consists of some 160,000 distinct CDR3 sequences, approximately 40% of them appearing once. The sample was glioma tissue, nonneoplastic brain tissue, or PBMCs (not recorded which). The origin of the receptors is a human donor with low-grade glioma or glioblastoma, undergoing nonglioma brain surgery, or in good health (not recorded which).

With respect to this clonotype: This could be a read error, since a much larger clone is one nucleotide away. The rearrangement links TRBV20-1 to TRBJ2-1; 7 bases fit TRBD1. The V gene's germline CDR1 is DFQATT and CDR2 SNEGSKA (reference sequence). Trimming cost V 4 bases and J 9 bases; bases outside gene matches: 18. The CDR3 totals 16 residues. The CDR3 DNA sequence: TGCAGTGCTAATAACCTCTACAGGGGCCTCGGAAGTGAGCAGTTCTTC. It codes for CSANNLYRGLGSEQFF.

This clonotype was seen ten or more times. The chain uses TRBV20-1 and TRBJ2-7; TRBD2 agrees at 7 bases. Trimming cost V 3 bases and J 0 bases; bases outside gene matches: 2. This CDR3 spans 13 amino acids. From germline, CDR1 is DFQATT and CDR2 SNEGSKA (reference sequence). Here the CDR3 reads CSASRTSSYEQYF. CDR3 DNA sequence: TGCAGTGCTAGTAGGACTAGCTCCTACGAGCAGTACTTC.

The rearrangement joins TRBV10-2 to TRBJ2-7; 9 positions agree with TRBD2. Per the germline V gene, CDR1 is WSHSY and CDR2 is SAAADI. The J segment lost 7 bases and the V segment lost 6 bases, leaving 10 bases of the junction unmatched. The CDR3 totals 14 residues. CDR3 bases: TGCGCCAGCAGCGCGGGAGGGACATACAATGAGCAGTACTTC. Protein: CASSAGGTYNEQYF.

The V and J genes are TRBV20-1 and TRBJ2-3; maybe TRBD1 (7 bases). CDR3 length equals 17 residues. Germline-derived CDR1 and CDR2 are DFQATT and SNEGSKA (reference sequence). The ends were cut back, 6 bases at V and 4 bases at J, with 26 bases in the middle. In DNA, the CDR3 is TGCAGTGCGCAAATTCGGGGGACAGCCCCCTCCGCAGATACGCAGTATTTT. Protein product: CSAQIRGTAPSADTQYF.

This clonotype has ten or more counts. This chain connects TRBV28 to TRBJ1-4, with D hard to call. Trimming shortened V by 5 bases and J by 8 bases, and 21 bases separated the two germline ends. The CDR3 consists of 16 residues. Germline V gene lookup returns CDR1 MDHEN and CDR2 SYDVKM. The CDR3 loop is CASSNRGRLIAEKLFF. The DNA of the CDR3 is TGTGCCAGCAGTAACCGCGGACGGTTAATTGCGGAAAAACTGTTTTTT.

This clonotype was found many times. As DNA, the CDR3 is TGTGCCAGCAGTTTTGTAGGTTCCGGGGAGCTGTTTTTT. Translation gives CASSFVGSGELFF. The chain employs TRBV27 and TRBJ2-2; D gene ambiguous. The V end lost 3 bases, the J end lost 6 bases, and 8 bases lay between the germline ends. Germline CDR1 reads MNHEY; CDR2 reads SMNVEV (reference sequence). The CDR3 is 13 residues long.

This clonotype was counted many times. The V gene is TRBV7-2, the J gene TRBJ2-3; 7 nucleotides agree with TRBD2. The CDR3 is 15 amino acids. CDR1 SGHTA and CDR2 FQGNSA come from the germline V gene. V dropped 5 bases and J dropped 6; count of bases not matched to a gene: 11. The chain's CDR3 is CASSPSAGVSDTQYF. DNA for the CDR3: TGTGCCAGCAGCCCCTCGGCGGGAGTGAGCGATACGCAGTATTTT.

This clonotype has a handful of counts. With a much larger clone just one base away, this may be a read error. This chain uses TRBV20-1 with TRBJ2-3; no reliable D call. This CDR3 region has 10 residues. The germline gives CDR1 DFQATT, CDR2 SNEGSKA (reference sequence). This CDR3 is CGALGDTQYF. The CDR3 DNA sequence: TGCGGTGCGCTTGGAGATACGCAGTATTTT.

To note about this clonotype: A much larger clone is a single base away; this may be a read error. The chain employs TRBV6-5 and TRBJ2-1, with D possibly TRBD2 on 7 matching bases. Germline V gene data show CDR1 as MNHEY and CDR2 as SVGAGI. With 5 bases removed from V and 0 bases from J, the gap between germline ends came to 14 bases. The CDR3 is made up of 16 amino acids. CDR3 DNA: TGTGCCAGCAGTCACAGGGAGGGGGACTCCTACAATGAGCAGTTCTTC. This gives the protein CASSHREGDSYNEQFF.

As regards this clonotype: This clone may be a read error of a much larger clone one base away. CDR3 sequence (DNA): TGCAGCAGCATAGGACTACCCGGACATGGGCAGTTCTTC. It encodes CSSIGLPGHGQFF. The rearrangement joins TRBV20-1 to TRBJ2-1; tentative D call: TRBD2 (6 bases). Germline CDR1 DFQATT, CDR2 SNEGSKA (reference sequence). This CDR3 has 13 amino acids.

This clonotype was detected only once. This may arise from a read error, as a much more abundant clone is one base away. This chain connects TRBV6-2 or TRBV6-3 to TRBJ1-1; D remains ambiguous. The V end lost 5 bases, the J end lost 0 bases, and 22 bases lay between the germline ends. In germline, CDR1 is MNHEY, CDR2 SVGEGT. CDR3 length equals 18 residues. The CDR3 nucleotides are TGTGCCAGCAGTCACCCGCCGACGGAGAGACCCATGAACACTGAAGCTTTCTTT. Its translation is CASSHPPTERPMNTEAFF.

This clonotype was observed many times. The chain has TRBV20-1 and TRBJ1-4; D is ambiguous. CDR1 and CDR2 (germline): DFQATT, SNEGSKA (reference sequence). The CDR3 has 14 amino acids. V was pared by 1 base and J by 8 bases, with 14 bases between. CDR3 in amino acids: CSARVAGRSEKLFF. The CDR3 nucleotides are TGCAGTGCTAGAGTTGCAGGCCGCTCGGAAAAACTGTTTTTT.

The rearrangement joins TRBV7-9 to TRBJ1-2; no clear D. The germline CDR1 and CDR2 sequences are SEHNR and FQNEAQ (reference sequence). This CDR3 is 13 amino acids long. Between the trimmed V and J ends, which lost 5 bases and 12 bases, there was a span of 19 bases. DNA for the CDR3: TGTGCCAGCAGCCCCCCCCGCGACATAGATCACACCTTC. This encodes CASSPPRDIDHTF.

Of note for this clonotype: A single base separates this from a much larger clone, so it may be a read error. CDR3 amino acids: CASTLSRGSYNEQFF. DNA for the CDR3: TGTGCCAGCACACTATCTAGAGGGAGCTACAATGAGCAGTTCTTC. J is TRBJ2-1 and V is TRBV19; tentatively, D is TRBD2 (5 bases). Germline V gives CDR1 LNHDA, CDR2 SQIVND (reference sequence). The CDR3 is made up of 15 amino acids. V dropped 9 bases and J dropped 3 bases, with 18 bases sitting between them.

In this sample, this clonotype turned up many times. The rearrangement links TRBV27 to TRBJ1-2; 11 bases are a match to TRBD1. The CDR3 is 15 residues long. Germline V gives CDR1 MNHEY, CDR2 SMNVEV (reference sequence). Trimming removed 6 bases from V and 2 bases from J; junction bases left unmatched: 5. The DNA for the CDR3 is TGTGCCAGCAGCACCGGGACAGGGGGAAACTATGGCTACACCTTC. Its protein product is CASSTGTGGNYGYTF.

In its sample, this clonotype was seen many times. This chain joins TRBV25-1 and TRBJ1-1; D remains unclear. The V gene lost 7 bases and the J gene lost 0 bases, with 9 bases spanning the gap. CDR3 length: 13 residues. The germline V gene encodes CDR1 MGHDK and CDR2 SYGVNS. The CDR3 DNA follows: TGTGCCAGCACAGAAGATATGAACACTGAAGCTTTCTTT. The encoded protein is CASTEDMNTEAFF.

The chain has TRBV29-1 and TRBJ2-3; no clear D gene. The CDR3 has 12 residues. Trimming shortened V by 6 bases and J by 2 bases, and 9 bases separated the two germline ends. Looked up from germline, CDR1 is SQVTM and CDR2 is ANQGSEA. The CDR3 reads CSVRLPTDTQYF. The DNA of the CDR3 is TGCAGCGTGAGACTTCCCACAGATACGCAGTATTTT.

This clonotype was seen repeatedly, ten times or more. This chain links TRBV7-6 with TRBJ2-7; weak D call: TRBD2 (5 bases). Trimming pared 0 bases from V and 7 bases from J, leaving 10 bases between. The germline V gene has CDR1 SGHVS and CDR2 FNYEAQ. The CDR3 runs to 13 residues. The DNA for the CDR3 is TGTGCCAGCAGCTTAGCGGGAGTCGAAGAGCAGTACTTC. It specifies CASSLAGVEEQYF.

At least ten counts were recorded for this clonotype. V is TRBV20-1 and J is TRBJ2-5, with 9 bases fitting TRBD2. Losses at the gene ends were 4 bases for V and 4 bases for J; bases not matched to a gene: 1. CDR1 and CDR2 (germline): DFQATT, SNEGSKA (reference sequence). The CDR3 has 12 residues. CDR3: CSAMTSGETQYF. The DNA of the CDR3 is TGCAGTGCTATGACTAGCGGAGAGACCCAGTACTTC.

This clonotype was counted at least ten times. The chain uses TRBV3-1 and TRBJ2-1; D uncertain. Germline V gene data show CDR1 as LGHDT and CDR2 as YNNKEL (reference sequence). There are 15 residues in the CDR3. The germline V and J ends were trimmed by 4 bases and 7 bases, with 17 bases remaining between them. CDR3 sequence: CASSPPGSWANEQFF. DNA for the CDR3: TGTGCCAGCAGCCCGCCCGGGTCCTGGGCGAATGAGCAGTTCTTC.

At least ten counts were recorded for this clonotype. The chain employs TRBV27 and TRBJ2-5; 7 bases align to TRBD1. This CDR3 contains 13 residues. Germline loops: CDR1 MNHEY, CDR2 SMNVEV (reference sequence). The ends lost 4 bases at V and 3 bases at J; junction bases unmatched: 2. Here the CDR3 reads CASSSTGKETQYF. The CDR3 DNA reads TGTGCCAGCAGTTCGACAGGGAAAGAGACCCAGTACTTC.

The chain links TRBV19 to TRBJ2-1, with 7 positions matching TRBD1. CDR1 is LNHDA and CDR2 is SQIVND in the germline V gene (reference sequence). The CDR3 consists of 13 residues. Trimming cost V 9 bases and J 5 bases; bases outside gene matches: 7. The CDR3, as DNA: TGTGCCAGATCCCGGGACAGCCACAATGAGCAGTTCTTC. As protein: CARSRDSHNEQFF.